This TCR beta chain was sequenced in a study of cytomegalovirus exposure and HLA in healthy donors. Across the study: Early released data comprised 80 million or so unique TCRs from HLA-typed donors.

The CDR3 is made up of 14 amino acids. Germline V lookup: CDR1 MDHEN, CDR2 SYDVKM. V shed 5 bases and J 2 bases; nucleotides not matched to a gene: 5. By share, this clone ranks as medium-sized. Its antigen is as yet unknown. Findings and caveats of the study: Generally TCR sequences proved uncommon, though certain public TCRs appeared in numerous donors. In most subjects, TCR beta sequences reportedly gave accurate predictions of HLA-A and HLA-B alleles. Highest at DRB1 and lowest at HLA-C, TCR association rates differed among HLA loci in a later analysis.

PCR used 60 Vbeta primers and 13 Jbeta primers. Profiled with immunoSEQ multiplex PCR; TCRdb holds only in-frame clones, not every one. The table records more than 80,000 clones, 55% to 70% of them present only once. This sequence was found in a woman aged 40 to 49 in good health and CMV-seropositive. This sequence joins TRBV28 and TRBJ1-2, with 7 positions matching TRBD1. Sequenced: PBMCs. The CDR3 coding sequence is TGTGCCAGCAGTCCCGAGGGACAGAACTATGGCTACACCTTC. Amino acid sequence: CASSPEGQNYGYTF.